One and the same sample provided the 27 T cell receptor beta chains below, sequenced in a study of blood T cell repertoires in COVID-19. Produced via immunoSEQ multiplex PCR; TCRdb's table is partial and in-frame only. In the table there are over 150,000 clones, about 86% of which are singletons. The sequencing sample was made of peripheral blood. The receptors here all came from a woman between 65 and 79 years old who had recovered from COVID-19.

The gene calls are TRBV13 and TRBJ1-1; TRBD1 might be the D (5 bases). The germline V and J ends were trimmed by 0 bases and 4 bases, with 15 bases remaining between them. The CDR3 sequence is 16 residues long. Germline assignment: CDR1 PRHDT and CDR2 FYEKMQ (reference sequence). CDR3 amino acids: CASSLGDKGRGTEAFF. The CDR3 DNA sequence: TGTGCCAGCAGCTTAGGGGACAAGGGAAGGGGCACTGAAGCTTTCTTT. Looking up the rest from reference TRBV13 and TRBJ1-1 gives the full variable domain: AAGVIQSPRHLIKEKRETATLKCYPIPRHDTVYWYQQGPGQDPQFLISFYEKMQSDKGSIPDRFSAQQFSDYHSELNMSSLELGDSALYFCASSLGDKGRGTEAFFGQGTRLTVV.

The rearrangement uses TRBV3-1 (or the pseudogene TRBV3-2) and TRBJ2-3; D unresolved. Germline V gives CDR1 LGHDT, CDR2 YNNKEL (reference sequence). V lost 4 bases and J 3 bases, leaving 5 bases between the germline ends. The CDR3 sequence is 12 residues long. CDR3 sequence reads: CASSPTTDTQYF. As DNA, the CDR3 is TGTGCCAGCAGCCCAACTACAGATACGCAGTATTTT.

This clone was seen a single time. This chain connects TRBV18 to TRBJ1-2, with no clear D. Looked up from germline, CDR1 is KGHSH and CDR2 is LQKENI. The CDR3 runs 15 residues. Trimming removed 2 bases at V and 0 bases at J, with 10 bases between. The chain's CDR3 is CASSPTELANYGYTF. The DNA for the CDR3 is TGTGCCAGCTCACCAACCGAACTAGCTAACTATGGCTACACCTTC.

The V call is TRBV11-3, the J call TRBJ2-2; D is uncertain. CDR3 length equals 12 residues. Germline lookup yields CDR1 SGHNT and CDR2 YENEEA. Trimming took off 4 bases at V and 6 bases at J, with 6 bases between the two ends. The CDR3, as DNA: TGTGCCAGCAGCTCTAACTCCGGGGAGCTGTTTTTT. It specifies CASSSNSGELFF.

The V call is TRBV30, the J call TRBJ2-1, with 7 bases identical to TRBD1. The CDR3 extends over 14 amino acids. CDR1 is GTSNPN, CDR2 SVGIG, per germline (reference sequence). V lost 2 bases, J lost 6 bases, and 7 bases stayed unmatched. CDR3: CAWSTGQWGNEQFF. CDR3 in DNA: TGTGCCTGGAGTACGGGACAGTGGGGCAATGAGCAGTTCTTC.

This sequence joins TRBV29-1 and TRBJ1-2, with 8 bases identical to TRBD1. Losses at the gene ends were 5 bases for V and 8 bases for J; bases not matched to a gene: 4. The V gene's germline CDR1 is SQVTM and CDR2 ANQGSEA. The CDR3 is 11 amino acids. This chain's CDR3 is CSVQGAQGYTF. The CDR3, as DNA: TGCAGCGTTCAGGGGGCCCAGGGCTACACCTTC.

The chain joins TRBV7-3 to TRBJ1-1; possible D gene TRBD1, 5 bases. With 3 bases removed from V and 1 base from J, the gap between germline ends came to 9 bases. Germline V gives CDR1 SGHTA, CDR2 FQGTGA. The CDR3 is 14 amino acids. In DNA, the CDR3 is TGTGCCAGCAGCTTCGGGGGGTGGAACACTGAAGCTTTCTTT. Translating gives CASSFGGWNTEAFF.

The V and J genes are TRBV9 and TRBJ1-2; TRBD1 agrees at 8 bases. Germline CDR1 and CDR2: SGDLS and YYNGEE. The CDR3 is 15 residues long. V gave up 3 bases and J gave up 3 bases; unmatched junction bases: 7. CDR3 loop: CASSGTGGGYYGYTF. Written as DNA, the CDR3 is TGTGCCAGCAGCGGTACAGGGGGTGGGTACTATGGCTACACCTTC.

This chain uses TRBV18 with TRBJ1-2; 9 bases are a match to TRBD1. V was pared by 3 bases and J by 7 bases, with 9 bases of the junction left unmatched. Germline lookup yields CDR1 KGHSH and CDR2 LQKENI. The CDR3 is 15 amino acids. The CDR3, as DNA: TGTGCCAGCTCACCGGATACGGGGGACAGGGCTGGCTACACCTTC. Protein sequence: CASSPDTGDRAGYTF.

The rearrangement joins TRBV10-3 to TRBJ2-3; tentative D call: TRBD1 (6 bases). Deletions cut 6 bases from V and 3 bases from J, with 19 bases between. This CDR3 has 16 amino acids. CDR1 is ENHRY and CDR2 is SYGVKD in the germline V gene. CDR3 DNA sequence: TGTGCCATCAGCCCACCCACAGGGTGGGGGACAGATACGCAGTATTTT. It encodes CAISPPTGWGTDTQYF.

This clone was seen only a few times. The chain employs TRBV28 and TRBJ2-7; 11 bases map to TRBD2. The CDR3 is 13 amino acids. Germline assignment: CDR1 MDHEN and CDR2 SYDVKM. V lost 6 bases to trimming and J lost 9 bases; unmatched junction nucleotides: 7. The CDR3 sequence: CASSRLAGIVQYF. The CDR3, as DNA: TGTGCCAGCAGCCGACTAGCGGGAATTGTGCAGTACTTC.

This clone was detected only once. The CDR3 region has the DNA TGTGCCAGCAGCCAAGTAGCAGGGGCCGCGAACACTGAAGCTTTCTTT. Protein product: CASSQVAGAANTEAFF. The chain recombines TRBV3-1 (or the pseudogene TRBV3-2) with TRBJ1-1, with D possibly matching TRBD1 (6 bases). This CDR3 spans 16 amino acids. Trimming cost V 1 base and J 1 base, with 13 bases left between them. Per germline, CDR1 LGHDT and CDR2 YNNKEL (reference sequence).

The J gene is TRBJ1-4, the V gene TRBV11-2; TRBD1 matches at 7 bases. The ends lost 5 bases at V and 0 bases at J; junction bases unmatched: 3. The CDR3 spans 15 residues. CDR1 is SGHAT, CDR2 FQNNGV, per germline. In DNA form, the CDR3 reads TGTGCCAGCAGCAGAGGGACAGCAACTAATGAAAAACTGTTTTTT. Its protein product is CASSRGTATNEKLFF.

V and J are TRBV7-2 and TRBJ2-7, with TRBD2 identical over 7 bases. The CDR3 is 15 residues long. J lost 7 bases, V lost 5 bases, and 14 bases had no gene match. The germline V gene encodes CDR1 SGHTA and CDR2 FQGNSA. CDR3 nucleotide sequence: TGTGCCAGCAGCCCCGGGGTAGCGGGTGTCCTGGAGCAGTACTTC. Translation: CASSPGVAGVLEQYF.

The rearrangement uses TRBV6-2 or TRBV6-3 and TRBJ1-2; D not certain. V lost 2 bases and J 0 bases, leaving 7 bases between the germline ends. This CDR3 has 14 residues. Germline V gene lookup returns CDR1 MNHEY and CDR2 SVGEGT. CDR3 sequence (DNA): TGTGCCAGCAGTTACGAGGCAGCTAACTATGGCTACACCTTC. Residues: CASSYEAANYGYTF.

This rearrangement joins TRBV19 to TRBJ2-3; weak D call: TRBD2 (6 bases). Germline V lookup: CDR1 LNHDA, CDR2 SQIVND (reference sequence). The CDR3 is 14 residues long. V shed 7 bases and J shed 0 bases, with 11 bases lying between them. CDR3 in amino acids: CASKAGPSTDTQYF. CDR3 DNA sequence: TGTGCCAGTAAGGCGGGGCCAAGCACAGATACGCAGTATTTT.

J is TRBJ1-1 and V is TRBV5-1; maybe TRBD1 (5 bases). V lost 4 bases and J 1 base, leaving 23 bases between the germline ends. Germline V gene lookup returns CDR1 SGHRS and CDR2 YFSETQ. The CDR3 is 18 residues long. The DNA for the CDR3 is TGCGCCAGCAGCCCCCCGGGACTGGCCCCGAGTGGGAACACTGAAGCTTTCTTT. Translated: CASSPPGLAPSGNTEAFF.

The chain couples TRBV7-2 to TRBJ1-1, with D unresolved. Trimming cost V 5 bases and J 8 bases, with 15 bases left between them. The CDR3 is made up of 13 amino acids. In germline, CDR1 is SGHTA, CDR2 FQGNSA. CDR3 DNA sequence: TGTGCCAGCAGCACCTACAGAGTTGGCGAAGCTTTCTTT. It encodes CASSTYRVGEAFF.

This chain uses TRBV7-9 with TRBJ2-7; TRBD1 aligns across 7 bases. The CDR3 has 15 residues. Germline CDR1 reads SEHNR; CDR2 reads FQNEAQ (reference sequence). V lost 5 bases, J lost 2 bases, and 9 bases stayed unmatched. The CDR3 here is CASSHRDSGTYEQYF. The DNA of the CDR3 is TGTGCCAGCAGCCACCGGGACAGCGGAACCTACGAGCAGTACTTC.

In its sample, this clone was seen a few times. The V call is TRBV11-1, the J call TRBJ2-2, with no clear D. The V end lost 0 bases, the J end lost 1 base, and 3 bases lay between the germline ends. CDR3 length: 14 amino acids. CDR1 SGHAT and CDR2 FQDESV come from the germline V gene (reference sequence). CDR3 DNA sequence: TGTGCCAGCAGCTTAGCCCAGAACACCGGGGAGCTGTTTTTT. As protein: CASSLAQNTGELFF.

This chain connects TRBV7-9 to TRBJ1-1; D gene unclear. Looked up from germline, CDR1 is SEHNR and CDR2 is FQNEAQ (reference sequence). The CDR3 length is 12 residues. Trimming left V 7 bases short and J 0 bases short, with 6 bases between. The CDR3 coding sequence is TGTGCCAGCACCCCCGTGAACACTGAAGCTTTCTTT. This gives the protein CASTPVNTEAFF.

This chain connects TRBV4-1 to TRBJ1-2; tentative D call: TRBD1 (6 bases). Germline V CDR1 and CDR2: MGHRA, YSYEKL. The V gene lost 3 bases and the J gene lost 2 bases, with 16 bases spanning the gap. This CDR3 region has 16 residues. CDR3 bases: TGCGCCAGCAGCCAGACGACAGGCCCCACCAACTATGGCTACACCTTC. Amino acids: CASSQTTGPTNYGYTF.

This clone was picked up a small number of times. The rearrangement joins TRBV5-1 to TRBJ1-2; perhaps TRBD1 as D (6 bases). Trimming pared 4 bases from V and 0 bases from J, leaving 16 bases between. The germline CDR1 and CDR2 sequences are SGHRS and YFSETQ. This CDR3 spans 16 amino acids. CDR3 DNA: TGCGCCAGCAGCGCGTCGACAGGAACTTCTAACTATGGCTACACCTTC. Its translation is CASSASTGTSNYGYTF. Looking up the rest from reference TRBV5-1 and TRBJ1-2 gives the full variable domain: KAGVTQTPRYLIKTRGQQVTLSCSPISGHRSVSWYQQTPGQGLQFLFEYFSETQRNKGNFPGRFSGRQFSNSRSEMNVSTLELGDSALYLCASSASTGTSNYGYTFGSGTRLTVV.

This clone was picked up one time. V is TRBV6-5 and J is TRBJ2-7; maybe TRBD2 (5 bases). V was trimmed by 5 bases and J by 0 bases, leaving 8 bases between them. This CDR3 is 13 amino acids long. Per the germline V gene, CDR1 is MNHEY and CDR2 is SVGAGI. In DNA, the CDR3 is TGTGCCAGCAGTCCCGGGAACTCCTACGAGCAGTACTTC. Protein: CASSPGNSYEQYF.

The genes are TRBV11-3 and TRBJ2-4; D gene ambiguous. This CDR3 spans 12 amino acids. The germline V gene encodes CDR1 SGHNT and CDR2 YENEEA. Trimming stripped 0 bases from V and 9 bases from J, with 6 bases between. CDR3 in DNA: TGTGCCAGCAGCTTAGAAACGGGCATTCAGTACTTC. It encodes CASSLETGIQYF.

V is TRBV28 and J is TRBJ2-1; 9 bases match TRBD2. Per the germline V gene, CDR1 is MDHEN and CDR2 is SYDVKM. The junction had 10 bases not matched to a gene; V was cut back by 2 bases and J by 8 bases. This CDR3 region has 16 residues. The CDR3, as DNA: TGTGCCAGCAGTTTAGAGTCGGCGGGAGGGCCTTATGAGCAGTTCTTC. This translates into CASSLESAGGPYEQFF. Filled out from reference TRBV28 and TRBJ2-1, the complete variable domain reads DVKVTQSSRYLVKRTGEKVFLECVQDMDHENMFWYRQDPGLGLRLIYFSYDVKMKEKGDIPEGYSVSREKKERFSLILESASTNQTSMYLCASSLESAGGPYEQFFGPGTRLTVL.

The chain has TRBV10-3 and TRBJ2-7; 9 bases map to TRBD2. This CDR3 contains 14 residues. CDR1 and CDR2 from the germline V gene are ENHRY and SYGVKD. Losses at the gene ends were 5 bases for V and 2 bases for J; bases not matched to a gene: 4. The CDR3 bases are TGTGCCATCAGTACGGCTAGCGGGACCTACGAGCAGTACTTC. Translating gives CAISTASGTYEQYF.